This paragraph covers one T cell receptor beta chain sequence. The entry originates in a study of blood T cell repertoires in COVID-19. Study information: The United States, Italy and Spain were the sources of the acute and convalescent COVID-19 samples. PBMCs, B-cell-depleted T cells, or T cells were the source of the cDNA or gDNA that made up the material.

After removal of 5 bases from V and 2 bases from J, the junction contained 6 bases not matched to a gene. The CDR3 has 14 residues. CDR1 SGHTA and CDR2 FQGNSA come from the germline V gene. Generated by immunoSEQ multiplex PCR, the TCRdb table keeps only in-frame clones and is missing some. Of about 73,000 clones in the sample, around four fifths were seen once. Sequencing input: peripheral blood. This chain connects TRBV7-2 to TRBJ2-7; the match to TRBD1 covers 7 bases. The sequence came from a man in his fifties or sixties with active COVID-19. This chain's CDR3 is CASSNRDRAYEQYF. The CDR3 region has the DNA TGTGCCAGCAGCAACCGGGACAGAGCCTACGAGCAGTACTTC.